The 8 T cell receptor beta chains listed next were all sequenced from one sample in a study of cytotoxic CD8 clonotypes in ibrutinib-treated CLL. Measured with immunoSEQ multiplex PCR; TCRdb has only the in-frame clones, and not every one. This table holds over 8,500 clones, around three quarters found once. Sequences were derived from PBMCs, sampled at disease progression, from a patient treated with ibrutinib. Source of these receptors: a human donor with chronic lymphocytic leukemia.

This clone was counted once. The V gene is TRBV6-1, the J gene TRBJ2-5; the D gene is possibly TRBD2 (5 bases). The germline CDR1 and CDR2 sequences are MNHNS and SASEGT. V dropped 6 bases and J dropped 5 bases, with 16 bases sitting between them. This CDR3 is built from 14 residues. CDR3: CASSAGSPSETQYF. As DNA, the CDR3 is TGTGCCAGCAGCGCGGGCTCTCCCTCGGAGACCCAGTACTTC.

The CDR3 DNA is TGTGCCAGCAGCTCCACCCGGGGCCTACAGAACACCGGGGAGCTGTTTTTT. Its translation: CASSSTRGLQNTGELFF. V and J are TRBV7-3 and TRBJ2-2; possibly TRBD1 or TRBD2 for D (5 bases each). Looked up from germline, CDR1 is SGHTA and CDR2 is FQGTGA. V dropped 4 bases and J dropped 1 base, with 16 bases sitting between them. The CDR3 consists of 17 residues.

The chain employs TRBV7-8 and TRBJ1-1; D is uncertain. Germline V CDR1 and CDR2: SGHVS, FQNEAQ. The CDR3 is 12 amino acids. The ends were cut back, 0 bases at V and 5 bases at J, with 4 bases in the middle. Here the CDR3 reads CASSLAGTEAFF. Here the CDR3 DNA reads TGTGCCAGCAGCTTAGCTGGGACTGAAGCTTTCTTT. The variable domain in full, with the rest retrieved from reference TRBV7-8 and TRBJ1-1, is GAGVSQSPRYKVAKRGQDVALRCDPISGHVSLFWYQQALGQGPEFLTYFQNEAQLDKSGLPSDRFFAERPEGSVSTLKIQRTQQEDSAVYLCASSLAGTEAFFGQGTRLTVV.

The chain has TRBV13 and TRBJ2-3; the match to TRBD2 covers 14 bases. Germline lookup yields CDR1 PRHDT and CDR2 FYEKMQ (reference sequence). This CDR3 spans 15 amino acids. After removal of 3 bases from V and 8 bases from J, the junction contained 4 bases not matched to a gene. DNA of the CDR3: TGTGCCAGCAGCTTGACTAGCGGGGGGGCCACTACGCAGTATTTT. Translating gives CASSLTSGGATTQYF.

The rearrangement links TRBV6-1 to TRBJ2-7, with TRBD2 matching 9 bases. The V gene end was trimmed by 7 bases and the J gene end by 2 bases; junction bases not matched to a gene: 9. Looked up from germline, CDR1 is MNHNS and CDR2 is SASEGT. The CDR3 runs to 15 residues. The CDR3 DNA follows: TGTGCCAGCACCTCATGGGCTAGCGGGGCCTACGAGCAGTACTTC. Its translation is CASTSWASGAYEQYF.

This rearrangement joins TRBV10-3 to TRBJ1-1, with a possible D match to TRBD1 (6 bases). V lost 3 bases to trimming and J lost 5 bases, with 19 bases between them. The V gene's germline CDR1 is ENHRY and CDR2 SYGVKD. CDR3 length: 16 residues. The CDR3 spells CAISDLSLTGMTEAFF. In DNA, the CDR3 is TGTGCCATCAGTGACCTTTCCCTTACAGGGATGACTGAAGCTTTCTTT.

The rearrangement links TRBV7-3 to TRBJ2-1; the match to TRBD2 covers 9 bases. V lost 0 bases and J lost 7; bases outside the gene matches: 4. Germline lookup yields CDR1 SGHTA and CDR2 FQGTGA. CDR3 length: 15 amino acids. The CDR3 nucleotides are TGTGCCAGCAGCTTAACCCCGGGACTAGCAAATGAGCAGTTCTTC. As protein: CASSLTPGLANEQFF.

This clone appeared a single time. CDR3 bases: TGCGCCAGCAGTGATCGTCTAGCCACCGGGGAGCTGTTTTTT. It yields the protein CASSDRLATGELFF. The chain uses TRBV10-2 and TRBJ2-2, with D perhaps matching TRBD2 (5 bases). Germline assignment: CDR1 WSHSY and CDR2 SAAADI. Trimming left V 3 bases short and J 4 bases short, with 9 bases between. The CDR3 consists of 14 residues.